Following are 13 T cell receptor beta chains from one sample sequenced in a study of cytomegalovirus exposure and HLA in healthy donors. The PCR contained 60 Vbeta and 13 Jbeta primers. Libraries were prepared by immunoSEQ multiplex PCR; TCRdb keeps only in-frame clonotypes and omits some of them. The data show around 100,000 clones, less than 85% seen once. Sequencing was performed on PBMCs. These receptors originate from a man between 18 and 29 years old in good health and CMV-seronegative.

This clone was counted a few times. The CDR3: CASSVGTTGEQYF. The CDR3 DNA sequence: TGTGCCAGCAGCGTAGGTACTACAGGAGAGCAGTACTTC. The chain uses TRBV9 and TRBJ2-7; weak D call: TRBD1 (5 bases). Trimming stripped 0 bases from V and 7 bases from J, with 11 bases between. Per the germline V gene, CDR1 is SGDLS and CDR2 is YYNGEE. The CDR3 totals 13 residues.

The chain employs TRBV18 and TRBJ2-1, with D tentatively TRBD2 (5 bases). The CDR3 runs 16 residues. Germline CDR1 reads KGHSH; CDR2 reads LQKENI. Trimming cost V 3 bases and J 5 bases, with 17 bases left between them. The chain's CDR3 is CASSPGPPLADNEQFF. In DNA, the CDR3 is TGTGCCAGCTCACCTGGACCCCCGCTAGCCGACAATGAGCAGTTCTTC.

The genes are TRBV19 and TRBJ1-5; D is uncertain. The CDR3 spans 15 residues. From germline, CDR1 is LNHDA and CDR2 SQIVND (reference sequence). Trimming cost V 3 bases and J 1 base, with 10 bases left between them. The CDR3 DNA reads as TGTGCCAGTAGTATCTGGGCTGCCAGCAATCAGCCCCAGCATTTT. It specifies CASSIWAASNQPQHF.

This sequence joins TRBV28 and TRBJ2-7, with D perhaps matching TRBD1 (6 bases). The CDR3 sequence is 14 residues long. Germline loops: CDR1 MDHEN, CDR2 SYDVKM. V gave up 7 bases and J gave up 3 bases, with 16 bases separating them. In DNA form, the CDR3 reads TGTGCCAGCACTCCCTCCGGACAGAACTACGAGCAGTACTTC. Translation gives CASTPSGQNYEQYF.

The chain combines TRBV19 with TRBJ1-1; 10 nucleotides match TRBD1. This CDR3 has 15 residues. J gave up 5 bases and V 5 bases, and 8 bases lay outside the gene matches. Germline V gives CDR1 LNHDA, CDR2 SQIVND (reference sequence). The CDR3 DNA is TGTGCCAGTAGTCCCACCGGGACAGGGGTGACTGAAGCTTTCTTT. This sequence encodes CASSPTGTGVTEAFF.

CDR3 nucleotides: TGTGCCAGCAGCTCGAACAGGGGTGAAGCTTTCTTT. This sequence encodes CASSSNRGEAFF. This chain connects TRBV7-9 to TRBJ1-1; 7 bases are a match to TRBD1. Germline V gene sequence: CDR1 SEHNR, CDR2 FQNEAQ (reference sequence). V was pared by 4 bases and J by 7 bases, with 3 bases of the junction left unmatched. CDR3 length equals 12 residues.

V is TRBV5-1 and J is TRBJ1-1; weak D call: TRBD1 (6 bases). Germline V gives CDR1 SGHRS, CDR2 YFSETQ. The CDR3 has 13 residues. Trimming left V 0 bases short and J 7 bases short, with 10 bases between. The CDR3 region is CASSLDRVGEAFF. The CDR3 nucleotides read TGCGCCAGCAGCTTGGACAGGGTAGGTGAAGCTTTCTTT.

The V call is TRBV14, the J call TRBJ1-3, with D hard to call. The germline V gene encodes CDR1 SGHDN and CDR2 FVKESK. The CDR3 is made up of 17 amino acids. V was pared by 3 bases and J by 5 bases, with 20 bases between. CDR3 DNA: TGTGCCAGCAGCCATGCAGTATCCCGAATTGGGCGAAACACCATATATTTT. Its protein is CASSHAVSRIGRNTIYF. Together with reference TRBV14 and TRBJ1-3, the CDR3 gives the full variable domain: EAGVTQFPSHSVIEKGQTVTLRCDPISGHDNLYWYRRVMGKEIKFLLHFVKESKQDESGMPNNRFLAERTGGTYSTLKVQPAELEDSGVYFCASSHAVSRIGRNTIYFGEGSWLTVV.

J is TRBJ2-2 and V is TRBV6-6; D is possibly TRBD1 (5 bases). V was shortened by 5 bases and J by 1 base, with 14 bases between the two germline ends. The CDR3 is 16 amino acids. Germline lookup yields CDR1 MNHNY and CDR2 SVGAGI (reference sequence). This CDR3 reads CASSPSRGLNTGELFF. The CDR3 bases are TGTGCCAGCAGTCCCTCTAGGGGCTTGAACACCGGGGAGCTGTTTTTT.

This clone has a single count. V is TRBV7-6 and J is TRBJ1-1, with TRBD1 identical over 9 bases. This CDR3 has 17 residues. V lost 4 bases and J lost 1; bases outside the gene matches: 10. From germline, CDR1 is SGHVS and CDR2 FNYEAQ. CDR3 sequence (DNA): TGTGCCAGCAGCTCGTTAAACAGGGGGCAGGAGAACACTGAAGCTTTCTTT. Translation: CASSSLNRGQENTEAFF.

The rearrangement links TRBV11-3 to TRBJ2-1, with D tentatively TRBD2 (6 bases). This CDR3 region has 13 residues. Germline V gene lookup returns CDR1 SGHNT and CDR2 YENEEA. The ends were cut back, 3 bases at V and 10 bases at J, with 13 bases in the middle. The CDR3 region is CASSFLALGEQFF. The CDR3 DNA reads as TGTGCCAGCAGCTTCCTAGCGTTGGGGGAGCAGTTCTTC.

The gene calls are TRBV5-1 and TRBJ1-1; perhaps TRBD1 as D (5 bases). V dropped 2 bases and J dropped 0 bases, with 11 bases sitting between them. Germline CDR1 is SGHRS and CDR2 is YFSETQ. There are 15 residues in the CDR3. The CDR3 bases are TGCGCCAGCAGCTTCAGCGGGACGGTGAACACTGAAGCTTTCTTT. Translating gives CASSFSGTVNTEAFF.

A few counts support this clone. The genes are TRBV7-9 and TRBJ1-1, with unresolved D. The CDR3 has 11 amino acids. Trimming cost V 5 bases and J 2 bases, with 3 bases left between them. CDR1 and CDR2 (germline): SEHNR, FQNEAQ (reference sequence). CDR3 residues: CASSLNTEAFF. Here the CDR3 DNA reads TGTGCCAGCAGCCTCAACACTGAAGCTTTCTTT. Together with reference TRBV7-9 and TRBJ1-1, the CDR3 gives the full variable domain: DTGVSQNPRHKITKRGQNVTFRCDPISEHNRLYWYRQTLGQGPEFLTYFQNEAQLEKSRLLSDRFSAERPKGSFSTLEIQRTEQGDSAMYLCASSLNTEAFFGQGTRLTVV.